This entry lists 9 T cell receptor beta chains sequenced from one sample in a study of T cells after yellow fever vaccination (dated by TCRdb to between 2019 and 2020). In light of the paper, this sample's treatment or condition label describes: live attenuated yellow fever vaccine strain. Library preparation used 5' RACE. Sequencing used an Illumina HiSeq 2500. TCRdb redid the processing of the public reads, applying fastp at Q25 and MiXCR, and retained in-frame beta chains. Rows are unified per CDR3 protein, each entry keeping the most common DNA and genes. The sample includes 250,000 to 300,000 distinct CDR3 sequences, with around 13% observed a single time. The ten largest clones add up to about 0.51% of the sample. The sample here was CD4+ T cells sorted from PBMCs, taken 45 days after the yellow fever booster vaccination. The receptors were sampled from a young man who received the YFV17D yellow fever vaccine.

This clonotype turned up a few times. This rearrangement joins TRBV5-4 to TRBJ2-3; 7 positions agree with TRBD1. This CDR3 is 15 amino acids long. The V segment lost 2 bases and the J segment 4 bases; nucleotides outside the gene matches: 7. The germline V gene encodes CDR1 SGHNT and CDR2 YYREEE (reference sequence). The CDR3 DNA follows: TGTGCCAGCAGCTTCTGGACAGGTTCCGCAGATACGCAGTATTTT. The encoded protein is CASSFWTGSADTQYF.

This clonotype was observed a handful of times. The chain couples TRBV30 to TRBJ1-1, with D hard to call. This CDR3 contains 15 residues. The V end lost 0 bases, the J end lost 3 bases, and 14 bases lay between the germline ends. CDR1 and CDR2 (germline): GTSNPN, SVGIG (reference sequence). The CDR3 bases are TGTGCCTGGAGTGTACGCCTGACGGCGGACACTGAAGCTTTCTTT. Its protein product is CAWSVRLTADTEAFF.

Only a few counts were recorded for this clonotype. The chain recombines TRBV27 with TRBJ2-7; TRBD2 matches at 13 bases. Germline CDR1 and CDR2: MNHEY and SMNVEV (reference sequence). V lost 2 bases and J lost 0; bases outside the gene matches: 1. The CDR3 has 16 amino acids. This CDR3 reads CASSLRTSGSSYEQYF. The CDR3, as DNA: TGTGCCAGCAGTTTACGGACTAGCGGGAGCTCCTACGAGCAGTACTTC.

Ten or more counts support this clonotype. This chain links TRBV29-1 with TRBJ2-3; a possible D gene is TRBD2 (5 bases). CDR1 and CDR2 (germline): SQVTM, ANQGSEA. The V end was cut by 3 bases, the J end by 2 bases, with 9 bases between. The CDR3 runs 13 residues. In DNA, the CDR3 is TGCAGCGTTGATGTGCGGGTCACAGATACGCAGTATTTT. Its protein is CSVDVRVTDTQYF.

This clonotype was found a few times. The chain recombines TRBV5-6 with TRBJ2-3; D is undetermined. The V end lost 2 bases, the J end lost 0 bases, and 7 bases lay between the germline ends. The CDR3 spans 14 residues. Germline loops: CDR1 SGHDT, CDR2 YYEEEE. The CDR3 region has the DNA TGTGCCAGCAGCTTCGGTTTCAGCACAGATACGCAGTATTTT. Protein product: CASSFGFSTDTQYF.

This clonotype was seen more than once but under ten times. The chain uses TRBV19 and TRBJ2-7, with 8 bases matching TRBD2. CDR1 is LNHDA and CDR2 is SQIVND in the germline V gene (reference sequence). The CDR3 contains 16 residues. V shed 3 bases and J 7 bases; nucleotides not matched to a gene: 14. The CDR3: CASSISGVTHYREQYF. The CDR3 DNA sequence: TGTGCCAGTAGTATTAGCGGGGTAACCCACTACCGGGAGCAGTACTTC.

This clonotype was counted a few times. This chain links TRBV20-1 with TRBJ2-6, with a possible D match to TRBD2 (5 bases). V dropped 6 bases and J dropped 1 base, with 10 bases sitting between them. The germline CDR1 and CDR2 sequences are DFQATT and SNEGSKA (reference sequence). The CDR3 loop spans 14 amino acids. Here the CDR3 reads CSARPGSGANVLTF. DNA of the CDR3: TGCAGTGCCAGACCGGGGTCTGGGGCCAACGTCCTGACTTTC.

With respect to this clonotype: Possible read error: a much larger clone is one base away. The chain recombines TRBV5-1 with TRBJ2-7; 7 positions match TRBD2. Trimming cost V 0 bases and J 3 bases; bases outside gene matches: 9. The CDR3 contains 16 residues. Germline CDR1 reads SGHRS; CDR2 reads YFSETQ. This CDR3 is CASSLVATSRSYEQYF. CDR3 DNA sequence: TGCGCCAGCAGCTTGGTCGCGACTAGCAGGAGCTACGAGCAGTACTTC.

The chain joins TRBV12-3 or TRBV12-4 to TRBJ2-1; 11 bases fit TRBD1. J was trimmed by 5 bases and V by 6 bases; bases with no gene match: 3. The CDR3 is made up of 14 amino acids. CDR3 sequence: CASRGTGGHNEQFF. In DNA form, the CDR3 reads TGTGCCAGCAGGGGGACAGGGGGACACAATGAGCAGTTCTTC.